This entry concerns a single TCR beta chain. This sample is drawn from a study of blood T cell repertoires in COVID-19. Across the whole study: Material from acute and convalescent COVID-19 was sourced from the United States, Italy and Spain. The analysed material was cDNA or gDNA that came from T cells, B-cell-depleted T cells, or PBMCs.

Germline V gives CDR1 MGHRA, CDR2 YSYEKL. V lost 1 base and J lost 3; bases outside the gene matches: 0. The length of the CDR3 is 15 residues. Authors' data handling: For nucleated cells, counts were estimated from reference gene primer amplification. Method: immunoSEQ multiplex PCR; TCRdb's copy keeps in-frame clones and lacks some. V and J calls and clone size are those listed in that table; D and trimming were worked out from the DNA. This sample has 100,000 or so clones, with 90% to 95% found just once. Sequenced material: peripheral blood. This sequence was found in a man in his 60s with acute or convalescent COVID-19. The chain carries TRBV4-1 and TRBJ2-7, with 13 bases fitting TRBD2. This chain's CDR3 is CASSQGLAGGYEQYF. For the CDR3, the DNA is TGCGCCAGCAGCCAAGGACTAGCGGGAGGCTACGAGCAGTACTTC.